The clone carrying this TCR beta chain was counted a few times. These data are taken from a study of blood T cell repertoires in COVID-19. Germline-derived CDR1 and CDR2 are WSHSY and SAAADI. The V and J ends lost 9 bases and 9 bases, in that order; junction bases with no gene match: 13. CDR3 length: 14 amino acids. Assay: immunoSEQ multiplex PCR; the TCRdb copy retains only in-frame clones and omits some. This sample has more than 110,000 clones, with about 80% found just once. Participants' reported clinical history set cohort assignment. Two negative PCRs, clearance, or symptom resolution characterized the recovered Cohort 3 donors.

The TCR sequence derives from a woman between 50 and 59 years old who had recovered from COVID-19. V gene TRBV10-2 combines with J gene TRBJ2-1; 8 nucleotides line up with TRBD2. The sample consisted of PBMCs or T cells enriched from blood (not recorded which). This CDR3 reads CASEKSGSLVEQFF. The CDR3 bases are TGCGCCAGTGAGAAAAGCGGGAGTTTGGTTGAGCAGTTCTTC.